The 16 T cell receptor beta chains below all came from one sample that was sequenced in a study of beta chain features in type 1 diabetes. The whole isolated RNA underwent reverse transcription, so sequencing captured expressed TCRB transcripts. Assay: immunoSEQ multiplex PCR; the TCRdb copy retains only in-frame clones and omits some. Of roughly 140,000 clones in the sample, over 8.5% are singletons; the top ten hold around 2.1%. The specimen sequenced was central memory CD4+ T cells from blood. The receptors were sampled from a man aged 18 to 30 in good health.

This clone was observed a handful of times. CDR3 DNA: TGTGCCAGCAGCTTAGAGGGACAGGGCGGAGATACGCAGTATTTT. Encoded protein: CASSLEGQGGDTQYF. J is TRBJ2-3 and V is TRBV7-2; TRBD1 matches 9 bases. Trimming took 1 base from V and 5 from J; bases not matched to a gene: 4. The CDR3 is 15 amino acids. Germline V gives CDR1 SGHTA, CDR2 FQGNSA.

The V and J genes are TRBV9 and TRBJ2-1, with a weak D call TRBD1 (5 bases). The CDR3 is 14 residues long. Germline CDR1 is SGDLS and CDR2 is YYNGEE. The germline V and J ends were trimmed by 0 bases and 4 bases, with 8 bases remaining between them. CDR3 in amino acids: CASSVGQSYNEQFF. For the CDR3, the DNA is TGTGCCAGCAGCGTAGGACAGTCGTACAATGAGCAGTTCTTC.

The V and J genes are TRBV4-2 and TRBJ2-3; no definite D call. This CDR3 spans 14 amino acids. Trimming pared 0 bases from V and 2 bases from J, leaving 6 bases between. The germline V gene encodes CDR1 LGHNA and CDR2 YNFKEQ. As DNA, the CDR3 is TGTGCCAGCAGCCAAGAGGTCCTCACAGATACGCAGTATTTT. Its translation is CASSQEVLTDTQYF.

This clone was detected a few times. This chain joins TRBV7-6 and TRBJ2-1; 9 bases match TRBD2. Germline V gene data show CDR1 as SGHVS and CDR2 as FNYEAQ. The ends lost 8 bases at V and 10 bases at J; junction bases unmatched: 15. The CDR3 is 15 residues long. The CDR3 DNA is TGTGCCAGCCACGCGGGGGTAGCGGGAGTCTGGGAGCAGTTCTTC. Translation: CASHAGVAGVWEQFF.

This clone was recorded a few times. The chain recombines TRBV10-3 with TRBJ1-1, with TRBD1 matching 8 bases. There are 15 residues in the CDR3. Germline-derived CDR1 and CDR2 are ENHRY and SYGVKD. The trim removed 8 bases at V and 3 bases at J, leaving 11 bases unmatched. This CDR3 reads CAIAAGGLGDTEAFF. The CDR3 DNA is TGTGCCATCGCCGCAGGGGGCCTTGGGGACACTGAAGCTTTCTTT.

This clone was detected only a few times. The chain carries TRBV5-4 and TRBJ2-7, with 9 bases fitting TRBD1. The germline gives CDR1 SGHNT, CDR2 YYREEE (reference sequence). V dropped 5 bases and J dropped 6; count of bases not matched to a gene: 6. There are 13 residues in the CDR3. This CDR3 is CASRGQGKVEQYF. The CDR3 coding sequence is TGTGCCAGCAGAGGACAGGGGAAGGTCGAGCAGTACTTC.

This clone was observed a handful of times. Compared with germline, one end of the junction differs, possibly owing to a read error. The J gene is TRBJ2-2, the V gene TRBV11-1; no reliable D call. Per the germline V gene, CDR1 is SGHAT and CDR2 is FQDESV (reference sequence). The CDR3 consists of 15 residues. The CDR3 is CASSVAAPSSGELFF. The CDR3 nucleotides are TGTGCCAGCAGCGTAGCAGCCCCATCCTCCGGGGAGCTGTTTTTT. Supplemented by reference TRBV11-1 and TRBJ2-2, the full variable domain reads EAEVAQSPRYKITEKSQAVAFWCDPISGHATLYWYRQILGQGPELLVQFQDESVVDDSQLPKDRFSAERLKGVDSTLKIQPAELGDSAMYLCASSVAAPSSGELFFGEGSRLTVL.

This clone turned up a few times. The CDR3 spells CASSPGQGAEKLFF. DNA of the CDR3: TGTGCCAGCAGCCCCGGACAGGGGGCTGAAAAACTGTTTTTT. V is TRBV7-9 and J is TRBJ1-4, with 11 bases matching TRBD1. The CDR3 extends over 14 amino acids. Trimming removed 5 bases from V and 7 bases from J; junction bases left unmatched: 3. Germline CDR1 and CDR2: SEHNR and FQNEAQ (reference sequence).

This clone came up a few times. The V gene is TRBV7-9, the J gene TRBJ2-3; perhaps TRBD2 as D (7 bases). The V end lost 8 bases, the J end lost 8 bases, and 17 bases lay between the germline ends. The germline gives CDR1 SEHNR, CDR2 FQNEAQ (reference sequence). The CDR3 loop spans 13 amino acids. The CDR3 DNA sequence: TGTGCCAGCCGGGAAAATAGGGGGGGTACGCAGTATTTT. Translating gives CASRENRGGTQYF.

This chain connects TRBV4-3 to TRBJ2-7; 7 bases agree with TRBD1. CDR3 length: 16 amino acids. Germline V CDR1 and CDR2: LGHNA, YSLEER. V was pared by 4 bases and J by 1 base, with 10 bases of the junction left unmatched. CDR3 in amino acids: CASSPRAGTESYEQYF. The CDR3 DNA reads as TGCGCCAGCAGCCCAAGGGCCGGGACAGAGTCCTACGAGCAGTACTTC.

The CDR3 sequence: CASRPGQGSHTGELFF. The CDR3 nucleotides are TGTGCCAGCAGACCCGGACAGGGTTCCCACACCGGGGAGCTGTTTTTT. This chain links TRBV2 with TRBJ2-2; TRBD1 matches at 8 bases. The V segment lost 6 bases and the J segment 3 bases; nucleotides outside the gene matches: 9. CDR3 size: 16 residues. Germline V gives CDR1 SNHLY, CDR2 FYNNEI.

This clone was seen a few times. The genes are TRBV7-6 and TRBJ2-7; a weak D match, TRBD2 (5 bases). This CDR3 spans 13 amino acids. CDR1 is SGHVS, CDR2 FNYEAQ, per germline. Trimming removed 8 bases from V and 4 bases from J, with 15 bases in between. The CDR3 loop reads CASAGLSSYEQYF. In DNA, the CDR3 is TGTGCCAGCGCGGGTCTTAGCTCGTACGAGCAGTACTTC.

In this sample, this clone turned up a few times. The chain employs TRBV28 and TRBJ2-1; TRBD1 might be the D (5 bases). The ends were cut back, 5 bases at V and 4 bases at J, with 9 bases in the middle. From germline, CDR1 is MDHEN and CDR2 SYDVKM. The CDR3 is 13 amino acids. CDR3 in amino acids: CASSAQGYNEQFF. The CDR3 nucleotides are TGTGCCAGCAGTGCCCAGGGATACAATGAGCAGTTCTTC.

The V and J genes are TRBV2 and TRBJ1-5; the D gene is possibly TRBD1 (5 bases). Germline CDR1 and CDR2: SNHLY and FYNNEI. The CDR3 is 15 residues long. V was pared by 2 bases and J by 4 bases, with 12 bases between. For the CDR3, the DNA is TGTGCCAGCAGTGAATTGGCAGGGTCTAATCAGCCCCAGCATTTT. Amino acid sequence: CASSELAGSNQPQHF.

The chain couples TRBV7-3 to TRBJ2-7, with TRBD1 identical over 9 bases. Germline values: CDR1 SGHTA, CDR2 FQGTGA. The CDR3 contains 15 residues. The J segment lost 3 bases and the V segment lost 5 bases, leaving 8 bases of the junction unmatched. The CDR3, as DNA: TGTGCCAGCAGCGAGACAGGGGGGCGTAGCTACGAGCAGTACTTC. Encoded protein: CASSETGGRSYEQYF.

This chain uses TRBV4-3 with TRBJ1-2; TRBD1 might be the D (5 bases). Germline V CDR1 and CDR2: LGHNA, YSLEER. The CDR3 covers 13 residues. V lost 1 base and J 6 bases, leaving 9 bases between the germline ends. The CDR3 DNA sequence: TGCGCCAGCAGCCAAGTCGGGGGTGATGGCTACACCTTC. Amino acids: CASSQVGGDGYTF.